The present TCR beta chain was sequenced within a study of blood T cell repertoires in COVID-19. Study background: Acute and convalescent COVID-19 specimens originated in the United States, Italy and Spain. In each case, the material was cDNA or gDNA derived from T cells, B-cell-depleted T cells, or PBMCs.

How the authors handled the data: Amplification with reference gene primers provided the estimates of nucleated cell counts. Sequencing was performed with immunoSEQ multiplex PCR; in TCRdb, only in-frame clones are kept and a portion is missing. The V and J calls and clone size come from that table; D and trimming were worked out from the DNA. The data hold some 170,000 clones, with more than 80% observed a single time. The sequence was collected from a human donor in a cohort sampled during active COVID-19. The sequenced sample was peripheral blood.

CDR3 protein: CASSGTRTTSSYEQYF. In DNA form, the CDR3 reads TGTGCCAGCAGTGGAACCAGGACAACCAGCTCCTACGAGCAGTACTTC. This chain connects TRBV2 to TRBJ2-7, with D possibly TRBD1 on 5 matching bases. The V gene's germline CDR1 is SNHLY and CDR2 FYNNEI. This CDR3 contains 16 residues. V lost 4 bases and J 0 bases, leaving 16 bases between the germline ends.